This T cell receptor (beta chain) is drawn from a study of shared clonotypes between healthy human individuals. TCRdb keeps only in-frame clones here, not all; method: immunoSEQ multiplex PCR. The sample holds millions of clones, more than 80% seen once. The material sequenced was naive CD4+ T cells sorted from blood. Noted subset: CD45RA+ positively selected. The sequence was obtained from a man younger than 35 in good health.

The CDR3 DNA sequence: TGTGCCAGCAGTAAGTCGGGGGTAGGGAGCACTGAAGCTTTCTTT. Translating gives CASSKSGVGSTEAFF. J is TRBJ1-1 and V is TRBV27, with D perhaps matching TRBD1 (5 bases). Trimming shortened V by 5 bases and J by 4 bases, and 17 bases separated the two germline ends. The CDR3 is 15 residues long. CDR1 MNHEY and CDR2 SMNVEV come from the germline V gene (reference sequence).